The entry below gives a single TCR beta chain sequence along with its context. Its antigen is unidentified. The CDR3 has 14 amino acids. V was trimmed by 4 bases and J by 2 bases, leaving 12 bases between them. CDR1 and CDR2 from the germline V gene are SGHNT and YYREEE (reference sequence). Total RNA amounts of at least 5 micrograms were extracted per sample. The data were taken from a study of blood T cells in healthy people across ages. Study-level background: Every two T cells gave about one barcoded beta molecule via template switching.

Study-wide findings and caveats: CMV status of donors was not determined, possibly confounding expanded clonotype changes.

Combining a sample-barcoded 5' primer with a J-beta primer mix, a second PCR ran for 7 to 11 cycles. A template-switch adaptor that had 12 random nucleotides put a tag on each cDNA molecule. TCRdb reanalysed the 5' RACE reads using MiXCR and keeps one entry per CDR3 protein. The table shows roughly 650,000 distinct CDR3 sequences, with 32% occurring only once. Material for sequencing was blood. The chain is built from TRBV5-4 and TRBJ1-2; weak D call: TRBD1 (5 bases). The TCR originated in an elderly woman in good health. Written as DNA, the CDR3 is TGTGCCAGCAGCCCGGGACCTCTCAACTATGGCTACACCTTC. Amino acid sequence: CASSPGPLNYGYTF.